This is a list of T cell receptor beta chains from one sample in a study of human thymus T cells. Measured with immunoSEQ multiplex PCR; TCRdb has only the in-frame clones, and not every one. The top ten clones hold more than 0.02% of a sample with some 120,000 clones, about 95% of them seen once. The sequencing input was thymus tissue. The origin of the receptors is a boy younger than two with a congenital heart defect but otherwise immunologically healthy. CDR3s include the opening cysteine and the closing phenylalanine or tryptophan. Fields, in order: J gene, V gene, D gene, clone size, CDR3 protein, CDR3 DNA. D genes are given only for firm matches. Clone sizes are given selectively: once, few, many, or a class where the clone is expanded.

j_call: TRBJ1-1; v_call: TRBV5-1; d_call: NA; clone_size: NA; cdr3_aa: CASSLDSNTEAFF; cdr3_nt: TGCGCCAGCAGCTTGGACTCCAACACTGAAGCTTTCTTT
j_call: TRBJ1-2; v_call: TRBV7-9; d_call: NA; clone_size: NA; cdr3_aa: CASRGNYGYTF; cdr3_nt: TGTGCCAGCCGGGGTAACTATGGCTACACCTTC
j_call: TRBJ2-5; v_call: TRBV19; d_call: TRBD2; clone_size: NA; cdr3_aa: CASSTAVGLAGKETQYF; cdr3_nt: TGTGCCAGTAGTACCGCGGTGGGACTAGCGGGTAAAGAGACCCAGTACTTC
j_call: TRBJ1-1; v_call: TRBV6-1; d_call: NA; clone_size: NA; cdr3_aa: CASRIRRGLTAEAFF; cdr3_nt: TGTGCCAGCAGGATACGACGGGGACTTACGGCTGAAGCTTTCTTT
j_call: TRBJ2-5; v_call: TRBV6-1; d_call: NA; clone_size: NA; cdr3_aa: CASSLTPDGGETQYF; cdr3_nt: TGTGCCAGCAGTCTGACTCCCGATGGGGGAGAGACCCAGTACTTC
j_call: TRBJ1-1; v_call: TRBV27; d_call: TRBD1; clone_size: NA; cdr3_aa: CASSSLGQGATEAFF; cdr3_nt: TGTGCCAGCAGTTCTCTAGGACAGGGGGCCACTGAAGCTTTCTTT
j_call: TRBJ1-4; v_call: TRBV5-1; d_call: NA; clone_size: NA; cdr3_aa: CASSFGPAGREKLFF; cdr3_nt: TGCGCCAGCAGCTTCGGGCCCGCTGGAAGGGAAAAACTGTTTTTT
j_call: TRBJ2-3; v_call: TRBV21-1; d_call: NA; clone_size: NA; cdr3_aa: CASPGGTQYF; cdr3_nt: TGTGCCAGCCCCGGAGGTACGCAGTATTTT
j_call: TRBJ2-1; v_call: TRBV28; d_call: TRBD2; clone_size: NA; cdr3_aa: CASKLAGAYNEQFF; cdr3_nt: TGTGCCAGCAAGTTAGCGGGGGCTTACAATGAGCAGTTCTTC
j_call: TRBJ1-4; v_call: TRBV19; d_call: TRBD1; clone_size: NA; cdr3_aa: CASRSQGKDEKLFF; cdr3_nt: TGTGCCAGTAGGTCACAGGGGAAGGACGAAAAACTGTTTTTT
j_call: TRBJ2-6; v_call: TRBV2; d_call: NA; clone_size: NA; cdr3_aa: CAGRIGQGKVSGANVLTF; cdr3_nt: TGTGCCGGGAGGATAGGGCAGGGAAAGGTTTCTGGGGCCAACGTCCTGACTTTC
j_call: TRBJ2-7; v_call: TRBV11-2; d_call: NA; clone_size: NA; cdr3_aa: CASSLVGKDEQYF; cdr3_nt: TGTGCCAGCAGCTTAGTTGGTAAAGACGAGCAGTACTTC
j_call: TRBJ1-1; v_call: TRBV28; d_call: NA; clone_size: few; cdr3_aa: CASSPKGNTEAFF; cdr3_nt: TGTGCCAGCAGCCCAAAGGGGAACACTGAAGCTTTCTTT
j_call: TRBJ1-1; v_call: TRBV6-1; d_call: NA; clone_size: NA; cdr3_aa: CASRPHLGGNTEAFF; cdr3_nt: TGTGCCAGCAGACCGCACCTCGGGGGGAACACTGAAGCTTTCTTT
j_call: TRBJ1-2; v_call: TRBV5-4; d_call: TRBD1; clone_size: NA; cdr3_aa: CASSLDRGEDGYTF; cdr3_nt: TGTGCCAGCAGCTTGGACAGGGGGGAAGATGGCTACACCTTC
j_call: TRBJ2-1; v_call: TRBV5-1; d_call: TRBD2; clone_size: NA; cdr3_aa: CASSLERLAVNEQFF; cdr3_nt: TGCGCCAGCAGCTTGGAGAGACTAGCGGTCAATGAGCAGTTCTTC
j_call: TRBJ1-1; v_call: TRBV25-1; d_call: NA; clone_size: NA; cdr3_aa: CASRGQGTEAFF; cdr3_nt: TGTGCCAGCAGGGGTCAGGGAACTGAAGCTTTCTTT
j_call: TRBJ1-2; v_call: TRBV2; d_call: NA; clone_size: NA; cdr3_aa: CASGTRPYGYTF; cdr3_nt: TGTGCCAGCGGAACCAGGCCCTATGGCTACACCTTC
j_call: TRBJ1-5; v_call: TRBV25-1; d_call: NA; clone_size: NA; cdr3_aa: CASSDYNRSEPQHF; cdr3_nt: TGTGCCAGCAGTGATTATAACAGGAGCGAGCCCCAGCATTTT
j_call: TRBJ2-7; v_call: TRBV13; d_call: NA; clone_size: NA; cdr3_aa: CASSSEGTDYEQYF; cdr3_nt: TGTGCCAGCAGCTCAGAGGGGACGGACTACGAGCAGTACTTC
j_call: TRBJ2-7; v_call: TRBV6-5; d_call: NA; clone_size: NA; cdr3_aa: CASSRILGDEQYF; cdr3_nt: TGTGCCAGCAGCCGCATCCTGGGCGACGAGCAGTACTTC
j_call: TRBJ2-7; v_call: TRBV5-1; d_call: NA; clone_size: NA; cdr3_aa: CASSLTISYEQYF; cdr3_nt: TGCGCCAGCAGCCTGACTATATCCTACGAGCAGTACTTC
j_call: TRBJ2-3; v_call: TRBV6-6; d_call: NA; clone_size: NA; cdr3_aa: CASTLTGFEDTQYF; cdr3_nt: TGTGCCAGCACTCTGACAGGATTCGAAGATACGCAGTATTTT
j_call: TRBJ2-7; v_call: TRBV6-1; d_call: NA; clone_size: NA; cdr3_aa: CASSEPRYEQYF; cdr3_nt: TGTGCCAGCAGTGAACCGAGGTACGAGCAGTACTTC
j_call: TRBJ2-3; v_call: TRBV6-6; d_call: NA; clone_size: NA; cdr3_aa: CASSFTRHSTDTQYF; cdr3_nt: TGTGCCAGCAGTTTTACAAGGCATAGCACAGATACGCAGTATTTT
j_call: TRBJ2-1; v_call: TRBV30; d_call: TRBD2; clone_size: NA; cdr3_aa: CAWSTPEGRGGLGEQFF; cdr3_nt: TGTGCCTGGAGCACCCCCGAGGGTCGGGGGGGCTTGGGTGAGCAGTTCTTC
j_call: TRBJ2-7; v_call: TRBV10-3; d_call: TRBD1; clone_size: NA; cdr3_aa: CAISGQGADEQYF; cdr3_nt: TGTGCCATCAGCGGACAGGGGGCCGACGAGCAGTACTTC
j_call: TRBJ2-3; v_call: TRBV6-1; d_call: NA; clone_size: NA; cdr3_aa: CASSEDGQEVKTDTQYF; cdr3_nt: TGTGCCAGCAGTGAGGACGGGCAGGAGGTCAAAACAGATACGCAGTATTTT
j_call: TRBJ2-2; v_call: TRBV7-9; d_call: NA; clone_size: NA; cdr3_aa: CASSLNGNTGELFF; cdr3_nt: TGTGCCAGCAGCTTGAACGGGAACACCGGGGAGCTGTTTTTT
j_call: TRBJ2-7; v_call: TRBV19; d_call: TRBD2; clone_size: NA; cdr3_aa: CASSINPLGTSEYYEQYF; cdr3_nt: TGTGCCAGTAGTATTAACCCCCTCGGGACTAGCGAATACTACGAGCAGTACTTC
j_call: TRBJ2-5; v_call: TRBV10-3; d_call: NA; clone_size: NA; cdr3_aa: CAISEGATTHYEVAQYF; cdr3_nt: TGTGCCATCAGTGAGGGGGCGACCACCCACTACGAGGTGGCCCAGTACTTC
j_call: TRBJ1-1; v_call: TRBV18; d_call: NA; clone_size: NA; cdr3_aa: CASSPQPGQSATSTEAFF; cdr3_nt: TGTGCCAGCTCACCTCAGCCGGGGCAGTCCGCTACCAGCACTGAAGCTTTCTTT
j_call: TRBJ1-3; v_call: TRBV7-6; d_call: NA; clone_size: NA; cdr3_aa: CASSYKPQNSGNTIYF; cdr3_nt: TGTGCCAGCAGCTACAAACCGCAGAACTCTGGAAACACCATATATTTT
j_call: TRBJ1-1; v_call: TRBV4-3; d_call: TRBD1; clone_size: NA; cdr3_aa: CASSQDTGGNLNTEAFF; cdr3_nt: TGCGCCAGCAGCCAAGACACAGGGGGGAACCTCAACACTGAAGCTTTCTTT
j_call: TRBJ2-7; v_call: TRBV28; d_call: TRBD2; clone_size: NA; cdr3_aa: CASTSQSGGSEQYF; cdr3_nt: TGTGCCAGCACCTCTCAATCCGGGGGGAGCGAGCAGTACTTC
j_call: TRBJ1-2; v_call: TRBV30; d_call: NA; clone_size: NA; cdr3_aa: CAWSYRANYGYTF; cdr3_nt: TGTGCCTGGAGTTACAGGGCTAACTATGGCTACACCTTC
j_call: TRBJ1-3; v_call: TRBV30; d_call: TRBD1; clone_size: NA; cdr3_aa: CAWSAAGGGNTIYF; cdr3_nt: TGTGCCTGGAGTGCTGCAGGGGGCGGAAACACCATATATTTT
j_call: TRBJ2-4; v_call: TRBV5-1; d_call: TRBD1; clone_size: NA; cdr3_aa: CASSSPDRGAAKNIQYF; cdr3_nt: TGCGCCAGCAGCTCCCCGGACAGGGGAGCGGCCAAAAACATTCAGTACTTC
j_call: TRBJ2-5; v_call: TRBV11-3; d_call: TRBD2; clone_size: NA; cdr3_aa: CASSLVTSGGAVRETQYF; cdr3_nt: TGTGCCAGCAGCTTAGTGACTAGCGGGGGGGCGGTTAGGGAGACCCAGTACTTC
j_call: TRBJ1-2; v_call: TRBV5-6; d_call: NA; clone_size: once; cdr3_aa: CASSSREYYYGYTF; cdr3_nt: TGTGCCAGCAGCTCCAGGGAGTATTACTATGGCTACACCTTC
j_call: TRBJ1-2; v_call: TRBV7-2; d_call: NA; clone_size: NA; cdr3_aa: CASSLSPWSGSSIIYGYTF; cdr3_nt: TGTGCCAGCAGCTTATCTCCCTGGTCCGGGTCTTCTATTATATATGGCTACACCTTC
j_call: TRBJ1-2; v_call: TRBV29-1; d_call: NA; clone_size: NA; cdr3_aa: CSVESDRTNYGYTF; cdr3_nt: TGCAGCGTTGAAAGTGACAGGACTAACTATGGCTACACCTTC
j_call: TRBJ1-2; v_call: TRBV7-9; d_call: NA; clone_size: few; cdr3_aa: CASNEFQDWDGYTF; cdr3_nt: TGTGCCAGCAATGAATTTCAGGACTGGGATGGCTACACCTTC
j_call: TRBJ2-2; v_call: TRBV19; d_call: TRBD2; clone_size: NA; cdr3_aa: CASSMLTSPINTGELFF; cdr3_nt: TGTGCCAGTAGTATGTTGACTAGCCCCATTAACACCGGGGAGCTGTTTTTT
j_call: TRBJ1-1; v_call: TRBV6-5; d_call: NA; clone_size: NA; cdr3_aa: CASSYLALMNTEAFF; cdr3_nt: TGTGCCAGCAGTTACTTGGCCCTAATGAACACTGAAGCTTTCTTT
j_call: TRBJ1-1; v_call: TRBV15; d_call: NA; clone_size: once; cdr3_aa: CATSWMTSNTEAFF; cdr3_nt: TGTGCCACCAGCTGGATGACATCGAACACTGAAGCTTTCTTT
j_call: TRBJ2-5; v_call: TRBV25-1; d_call: NA; clone_size: NA; cdr3_aa: CASRPSFQETQYF; cdr3_nt: TGTGCCAGCAGACCGTCCTTTCAAGAGACCCAGTACTTC
j_call: TRBJ2-1; v_call: TRBV5-5; d_call: NA; clone_size: NA; cdr3_aa: CASSWGFGQLYNEQFF; cdr3_nt: TGTGCCAGCAGCTGGGGTTTTGGACAGTTATACAATGAGCAGTTCTTC
j_call: TRBJ1-2; v_call: TRBV7-9; d_call: TRBD1; clone_size: NA; cdr3_aa: CASSLRQGISDGYTF; cdr3_nt: TGTGCCAGCAGCCTCCGACAGGGGATATCGGATGGCTACACCTTC
j_call: TRBJ2-1; v_call: TRBV30; d_call: NA; clone_size: NA; cdr3_aa: CAWSCTGEDEQFF; cdr3_nt: TGTGCCTGGAGTTGTACGGGGGAGGATGAGCAGTTCTTC
j_call: TRBJ2-1; v_call: TRBV7-2; d_call: TRBD2; clone_size: NA; cdr3_aa: CASSLRLGGGQNEQFF; cdr3_nt: TGTGCCAGCAGCTTACGGCTGGGGGGGGGTCAGAATGAGCAGTTCTTC
j_call: TRBJ1-6; v_call: TRBV28; d_call: NA; clone_size: NA; cdr3_aa: CASSPPKGLGSPLHF; cdr3_nt: TGTGCCAGCAGTCCCCCTAAGGGTTTGGGTTCACCCCTCCACTTT